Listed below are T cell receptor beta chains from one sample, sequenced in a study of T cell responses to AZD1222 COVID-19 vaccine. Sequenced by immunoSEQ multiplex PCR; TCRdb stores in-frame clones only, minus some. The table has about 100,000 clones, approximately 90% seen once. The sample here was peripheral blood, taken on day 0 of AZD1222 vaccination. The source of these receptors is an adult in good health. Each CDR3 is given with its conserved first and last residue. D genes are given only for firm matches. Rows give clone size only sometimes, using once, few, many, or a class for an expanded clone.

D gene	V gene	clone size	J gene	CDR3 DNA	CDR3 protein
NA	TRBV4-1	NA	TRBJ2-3	TGCGCCAGCAGCCAAGATCCCGGACATCTCACAGATACGCAGTATTTT	CASSQDPGHLTDTQYF
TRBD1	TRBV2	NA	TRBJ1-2	TGTGCCAGTTCTGGGGAATTGGGACAGGGACTCTATGGCTACACCTTC	CASSGELGQGLYGYTF
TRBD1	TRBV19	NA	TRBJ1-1	TGTGCCAGTAGTCCGAAAAAAGGGACAGGGAGAGGGACTGAAGCTTTCTTT	CASSPKKGTGRGTEAFF
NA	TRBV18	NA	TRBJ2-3	TGTGCCAGCTCACCAAAAGGAGATACGCAGTATTTT	CASSPKGDTQYF
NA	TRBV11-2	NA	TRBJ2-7	TGTGCCAGCAGCTTAGATAGGTGGGAGCAGTACTTC	CASSLDRWEQYF
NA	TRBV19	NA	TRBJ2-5	TGTGCCAGTAGTACCGAAGAGACCCAGTACTTC	CASSTEETQYF
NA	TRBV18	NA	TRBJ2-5	TGTGCCAGCTCCCAAAATCAACAAGAGACCCAGTACTTC	CASSQNQQETQYF
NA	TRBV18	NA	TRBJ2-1	TGTGCCAGCTCACCCGTCTCGGGGCTAGTAGGAAATGAGCAGTTCTTC	CASSPVSGLVGNEQFF
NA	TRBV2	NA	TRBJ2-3	TGTGCCAGCGGAGGGACAGACAGCACAGATACGCAGTATTTT	CASGGTDSTDTQYF
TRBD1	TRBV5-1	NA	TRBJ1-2	TGCGCCAGCAGCTTGGTATACAGGGGGCTCTATGGCTACACCTTC	CASSLVYRGLYGYTF
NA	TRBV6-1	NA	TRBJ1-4	TGTGCCAGCAGTGAAGGGTGGCCTAATGAAAAACTGTTTTTT	CASSEGWPNEKLFF
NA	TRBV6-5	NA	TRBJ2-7	TGTGCCAGCAGTTACGGCGGGTACTACGAGCAGTACTTC	CASSYGGYYEQYF
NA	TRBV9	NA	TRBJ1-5	TGTGCCAGCAGCGTAGCTCCTCGGGGTAGGGGAAGCAATCAGCCCCAGCATTTT	CASSVAPRGRGSNQPQHF
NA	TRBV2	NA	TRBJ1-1	TGTGCCAGCAGGGTGGACGGTCCGAACACTGAAGCTTTCTTT	CASRVDGPNTEAFF
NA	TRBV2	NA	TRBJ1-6	TGTGCCAGCAGGAGGCAGGATTCACCCCTCCACTTT	CASRRQDSPLHF
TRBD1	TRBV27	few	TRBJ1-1	TGTGCCAGCAGTTTATGGGGTGCACAGGGGGCGGGGACTGAAGCTTTCTTT	CASSLWGAQGAGTEAFF
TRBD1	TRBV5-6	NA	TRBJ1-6	TGTGCCAGCAGCCCCGTTATAACAGGGGGCACATATAATTCACCCCTCCACTTT	CASSPVITGGTYNSPLHF
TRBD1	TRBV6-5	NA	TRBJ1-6	TGTGCCAGCAGCATGGACAGGAATTCACCCCTCCACTTT	CASSMDRNSPLHF
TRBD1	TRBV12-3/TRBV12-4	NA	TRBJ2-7	TGTGCCAGCAGTAGGGACAGGGCCGAGCAGTACTTC	CASSRDRAEQYF
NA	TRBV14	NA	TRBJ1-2	TGTGCCAGCAGCCCTCAGGCCGGCTATGGCTACACCTTC	CASSPQAGYGYTF
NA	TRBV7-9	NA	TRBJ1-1	TGTGCCAGCAGCCTAGGTACGAACACTGAAGCTTTCTTT	CASSLGTNTEAFF
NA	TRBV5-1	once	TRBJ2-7	TGCGCCAGCAGCTTGGAAGGGACACCCTACGAGCAGTACTTC	CASSLEGTPYEQYF
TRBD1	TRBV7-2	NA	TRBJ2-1	TGTGCCAGCAGCTCGTCTGGGACAGAAAACAATGAGCAGTTCTTC	CASSSSGTENNEQFF
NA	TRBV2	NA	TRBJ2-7	TGTGCCAGCAGTTCACAGCTCACGTACTTC	CASSSQLTYF
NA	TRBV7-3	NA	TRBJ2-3	TGTGCCAGCAGCGTTAGCGGAGGAACGCAGTATTTT	CASSVSGGTQYF
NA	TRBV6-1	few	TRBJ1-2	TGTGCCAGCAGTGAAGACAACTTCTATGGCTACACCTTC	CASSEDNFYGYTF
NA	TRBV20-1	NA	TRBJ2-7	TGCAGTGCTTCCGAGCGGTCCGAGCAGTACTTC	CSASERSEQYF
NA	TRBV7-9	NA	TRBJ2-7	TGTGCCAGCAGACCGGACGCCTACGAGCAGTACTTC	CASRPDAYEQYF
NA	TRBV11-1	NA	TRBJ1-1	TGTGCCAGCAGCTTATCCCTGGCGGGTGAAGCTTTCTTT	CASSLSLAGEAFF
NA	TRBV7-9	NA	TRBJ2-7	TGTGCCAGCAGCTTGTCCCCCCAACCCTACGAGCAGTACTTC	CASSLSPQPYEQYF
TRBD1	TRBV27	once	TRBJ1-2	TGTGCCAGCTGCCCCGGAACAGGGGCTTTCTATGGCTACACCTTC	CASCPGTGAFYGYTF
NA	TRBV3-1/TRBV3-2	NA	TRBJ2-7	TGTGCCAGCAGCCCGAGTCGAAAGTGGCAGACCTACGAGCAGTACTTC	CASSPSRKWQTYEQYF
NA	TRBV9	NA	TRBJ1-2	TGTGCCAGCAGCGTAGGGATAGGTCTCTATGGCTACACCTTC	CASSVGIGLYGYTF
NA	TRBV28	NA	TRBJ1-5	TGTGCCAGCAGTTTATTAGGTAATCAGCCCCAGCATTTT	CASSLLGNQPQHF
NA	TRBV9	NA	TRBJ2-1	TGTGCCAGCAGCGTAGCCCATCCGGGGTCTAAGCAGTTCTTC	CASSVAHPGSKQFF